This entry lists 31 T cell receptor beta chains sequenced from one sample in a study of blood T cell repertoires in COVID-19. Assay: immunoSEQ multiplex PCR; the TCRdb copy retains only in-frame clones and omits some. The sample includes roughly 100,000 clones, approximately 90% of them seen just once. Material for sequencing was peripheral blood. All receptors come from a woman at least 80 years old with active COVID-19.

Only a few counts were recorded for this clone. CDR3 bases: TGTGCCAGCAGCTTTGGGACAGGGGGTATCTATGGCTACACCTTC. Translation: CASSFGTGGIYGYTF. The chain combines TRBV4-2 with TRBJ1-2, with 11 nucleotides matching TRBD1. The CDR3 has 15 residues. V shed 5 bases, J shed 4 bases, and the junction held 6 bases outside the gene matches. CDR1 and CDR2 from the germline V gene are LGHNA and YNFKEQ.

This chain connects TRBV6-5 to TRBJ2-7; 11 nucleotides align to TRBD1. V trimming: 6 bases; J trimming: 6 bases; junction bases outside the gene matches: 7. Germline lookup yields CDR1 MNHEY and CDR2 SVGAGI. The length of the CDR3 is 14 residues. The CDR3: CASSQAGTGGEQYF. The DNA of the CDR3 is TGTGCCAGCAGCCAGGCCGGGACAGGGGGCGAGCAGTACTTC.

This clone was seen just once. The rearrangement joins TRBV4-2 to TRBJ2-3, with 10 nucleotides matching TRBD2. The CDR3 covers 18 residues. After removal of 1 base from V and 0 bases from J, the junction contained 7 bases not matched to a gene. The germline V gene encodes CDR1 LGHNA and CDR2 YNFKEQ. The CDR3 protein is CASSQALDSGRSTDTQYF. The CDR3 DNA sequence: TGTGCCAGCAGCCAAGCCCTGGATAGCGGGAGGAGCACAGATACGCAGTATTTT.

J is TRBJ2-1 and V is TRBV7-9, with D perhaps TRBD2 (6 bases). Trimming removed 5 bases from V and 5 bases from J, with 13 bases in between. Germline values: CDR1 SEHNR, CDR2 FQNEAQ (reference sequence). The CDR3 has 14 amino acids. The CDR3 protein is CASSTQRANNEQFF. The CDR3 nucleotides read TGTGCCAGCAGCACTCAGCGGGCAAACAATGAGCAGTTCTTC.

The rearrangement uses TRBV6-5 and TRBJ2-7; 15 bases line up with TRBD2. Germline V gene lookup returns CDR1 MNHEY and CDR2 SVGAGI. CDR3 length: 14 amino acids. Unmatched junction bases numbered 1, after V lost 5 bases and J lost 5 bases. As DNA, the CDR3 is TGTGCCAGCAGTCGGACTAGCGGGAGGGACGAGCAGTACTTC. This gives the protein CASSRTSGRDEQYF.

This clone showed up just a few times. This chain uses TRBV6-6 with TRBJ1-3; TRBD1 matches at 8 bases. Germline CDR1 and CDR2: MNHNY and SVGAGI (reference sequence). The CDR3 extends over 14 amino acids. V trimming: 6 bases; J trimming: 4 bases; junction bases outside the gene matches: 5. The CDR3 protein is CASSGSGGGNTIYF. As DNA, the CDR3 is TGTGCCAGCAGCGGATCAGGGGGCGGAAACACCATATATTTT.

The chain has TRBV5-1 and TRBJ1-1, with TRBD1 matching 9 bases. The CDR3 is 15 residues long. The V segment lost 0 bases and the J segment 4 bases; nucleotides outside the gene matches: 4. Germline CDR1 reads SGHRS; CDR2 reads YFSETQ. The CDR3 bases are TGCGCCAGCAGCTTGGTTCGGACAGGGGCCACTGAAGCTTTCTTT. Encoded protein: CASSLVRTGATEAFF.

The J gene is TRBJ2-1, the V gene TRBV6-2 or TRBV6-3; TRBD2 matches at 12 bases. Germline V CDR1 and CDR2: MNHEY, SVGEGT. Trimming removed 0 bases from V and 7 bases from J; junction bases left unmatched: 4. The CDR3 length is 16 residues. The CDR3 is CASSYSGLAGMNEQFF. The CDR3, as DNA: TGTGCCAGCAGTTACTCCGGACTAGCGGGAATGAATGAGCAGTTCTTC.

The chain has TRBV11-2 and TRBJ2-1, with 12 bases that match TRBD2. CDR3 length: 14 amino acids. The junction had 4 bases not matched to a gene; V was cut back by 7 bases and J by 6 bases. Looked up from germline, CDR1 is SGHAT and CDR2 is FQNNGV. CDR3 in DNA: TGTGCCAGCACGACTAGCGGGAGTCTCAATGAGCAGTTCTTC. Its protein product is CASTTSGSLNEQFF. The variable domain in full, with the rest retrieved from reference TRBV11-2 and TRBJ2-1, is EAGVAQSPRYKIIEKRQSVAFWCNPISGHATLYWYQQILGQGPKLLIQFQNNGVVDDSQLPKDRFSAERLKGVDSTLKIQPAKLEDSAVYLCASTTSGSLNEQFFGPGTRLTVL.

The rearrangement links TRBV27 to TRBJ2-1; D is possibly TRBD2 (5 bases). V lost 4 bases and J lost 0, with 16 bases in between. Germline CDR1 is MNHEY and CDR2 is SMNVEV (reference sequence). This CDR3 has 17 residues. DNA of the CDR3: TGTGCCAGCAGTTACCTCTACAGAGCGGACTCCTACAATGAGCAGTTCTTC. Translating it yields CASSYLYRADSYNEQFF.

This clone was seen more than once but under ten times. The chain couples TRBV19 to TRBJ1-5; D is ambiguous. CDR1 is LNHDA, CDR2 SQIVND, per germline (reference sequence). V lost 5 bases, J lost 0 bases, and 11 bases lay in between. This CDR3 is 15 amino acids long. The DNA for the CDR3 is TGTGCCAGTAGTGGGGAGTTGTATAGCAATCAGCCCCAGCATTTT. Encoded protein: CASSGELYSNQPQHF.

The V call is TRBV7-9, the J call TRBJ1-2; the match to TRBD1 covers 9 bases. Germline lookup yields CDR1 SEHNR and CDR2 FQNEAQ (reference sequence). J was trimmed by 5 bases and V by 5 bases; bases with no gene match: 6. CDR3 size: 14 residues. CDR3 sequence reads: CASSLDRGPYGYTF. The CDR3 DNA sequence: TGTGCCAGCAGCCTGGACAGGGGCCCGTATGGCTACACCTTC.

CDR3 sequence (DNA): TGTGCCAGCAGCCCCGCGGGGCAGTCCAGAAAACTGTTTTTT. Translation: CASSPAGQSRKLFF. The chain carries TRBV21-1 and TRBJ1-4. TRBV21-1 is tagged as a pseudogene. The CDR3 covers 14 residues.

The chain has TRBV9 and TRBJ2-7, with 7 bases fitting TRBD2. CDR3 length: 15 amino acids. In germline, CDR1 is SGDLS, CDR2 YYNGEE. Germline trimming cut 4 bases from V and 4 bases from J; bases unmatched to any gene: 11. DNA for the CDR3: TGTGCCAGCAGCCCTAGAGACCGGGACTATTACGAGCAGTACTTC. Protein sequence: CASSPRDRDYYEQYF. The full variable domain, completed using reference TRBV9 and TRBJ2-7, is DSGVTQTPKHLITATGQRVTLRCSPRSGDLSVYWYQQSLDQGLQFLIQYYNGEERAKGNILERFSAQQFPDLHSELNLSSLELGDSALYFCASSPRDRDYYEQYFGPGTRLTVT.

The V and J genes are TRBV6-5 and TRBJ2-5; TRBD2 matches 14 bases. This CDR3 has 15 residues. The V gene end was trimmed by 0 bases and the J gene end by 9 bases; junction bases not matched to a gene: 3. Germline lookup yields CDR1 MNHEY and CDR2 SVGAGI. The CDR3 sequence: CASSYSTSGRGPQYF. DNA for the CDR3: TGTGCCAGCAGTTACTCGACTAGCGGGAGGGGCCCCCAGTACTTC.

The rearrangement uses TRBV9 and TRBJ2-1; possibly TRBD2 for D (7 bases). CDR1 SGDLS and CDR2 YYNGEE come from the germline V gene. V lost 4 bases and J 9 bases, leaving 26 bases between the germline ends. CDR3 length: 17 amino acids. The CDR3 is CASSSYGGVGLQGEQFF. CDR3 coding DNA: TGTGCCAGCAGCTCCTATGGGGGGGTTGGACTACAGGGTGAGCAGTTCTTC.

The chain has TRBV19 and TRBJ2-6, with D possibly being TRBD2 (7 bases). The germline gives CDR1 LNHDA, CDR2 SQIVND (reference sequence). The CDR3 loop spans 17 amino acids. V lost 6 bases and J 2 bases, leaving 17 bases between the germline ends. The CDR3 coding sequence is TGTGCCAGTAGCCCTGGGGGGGGCGGGACTGGGGCCAACGTCCTGACTTTC. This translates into CASSPGGGGTGANVLTF.

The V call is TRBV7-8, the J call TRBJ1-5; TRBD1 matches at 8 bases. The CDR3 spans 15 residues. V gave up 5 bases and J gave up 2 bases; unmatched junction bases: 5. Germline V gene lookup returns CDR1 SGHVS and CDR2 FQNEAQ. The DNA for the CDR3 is TGTGCCAGCAGCAAAGGACAGGGAGGCAATCAGCCCCAGCATTTT. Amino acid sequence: CASSKGQGGNQPQHF.

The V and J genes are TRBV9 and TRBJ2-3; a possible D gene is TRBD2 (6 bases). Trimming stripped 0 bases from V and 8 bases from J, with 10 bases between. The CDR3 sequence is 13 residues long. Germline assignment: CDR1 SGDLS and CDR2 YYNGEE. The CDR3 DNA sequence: TGTGCCAGCAGCGTAGGGTGGGAGGTTACGCAGTATTTT. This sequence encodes CASSVGWEVTQYF. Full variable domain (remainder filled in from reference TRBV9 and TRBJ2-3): DSGVTQTPKHLITATGQRVTLRCSPRSGDLSVYWYQQSLDQGLQFLIQYYNGEERAKGNILERFSAQQFPDLHSELNLSSLELGDSALYFCASSVGWEVTQYFGPGTRLTVL.

CDR3 residues: CASSTGTGGWFAYGYTF. CDR3 sequence (DNA): TGTGCCAGTAGTACTGGGACAGGGGGCTGGTTTGCCTATGGCTACACCTTC. This chain links TRBV19 with TRBJ1-2; TRBD1 matches at 12 bases. CDR1 LNHDA and CDR2 SQIVND come from the germline V gene (reference sequence). Trimming at V came to 4 bases and at J to 4 bases, leaving 10 bases not matched to a gene. This CDR3 comprises 17 residues. Supplemented by reference TRBV19 and TRBJ1-2, the full variable domain reads DGGITQSPKYLFRKEGQNVTLSCEQNLNHDAMYWYRQDPGQGLRLIYYSQIVNDFQKGDIAEGYSVSREKKESFPLTVTSAQKNPTAFYLCASSTGTGGWFAYGYTFGSGTRLTVV.

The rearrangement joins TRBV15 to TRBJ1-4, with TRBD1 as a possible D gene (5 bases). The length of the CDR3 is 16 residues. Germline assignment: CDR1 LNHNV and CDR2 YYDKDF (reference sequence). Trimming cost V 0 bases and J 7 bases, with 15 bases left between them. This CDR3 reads CATSRDFKGRGEKLFF. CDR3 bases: TGTGCCACCAGCAGAGATTTTAAGGGGCGTGGTGAAAAACTGTTTTTT.

In nucleotides, the CDR3 is TGTGCCAGCAGCGTCGGGGGAAGCGGCGAGCAGTACTTC. This codes for CASSVGGSGEQYF. The V call is TRBV9, the J call TRBJ2-7; D is perhaps TRBD2 (6 bases). V lost 2 bases and J 6 bases, leaving 12 bases between the germline ends. The CDR3 totals 13 residues. Germline assignment: CDR1 SGDLS and CDR2 YYNGEE.

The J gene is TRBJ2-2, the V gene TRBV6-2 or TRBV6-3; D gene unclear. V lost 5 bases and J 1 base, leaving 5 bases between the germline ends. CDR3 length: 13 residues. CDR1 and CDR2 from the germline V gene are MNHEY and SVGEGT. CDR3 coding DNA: TGTGCCAGCAGTCCCCGGAACACCGGGGAGCTGTTTTTT. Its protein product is CASSPRNTGELFF.

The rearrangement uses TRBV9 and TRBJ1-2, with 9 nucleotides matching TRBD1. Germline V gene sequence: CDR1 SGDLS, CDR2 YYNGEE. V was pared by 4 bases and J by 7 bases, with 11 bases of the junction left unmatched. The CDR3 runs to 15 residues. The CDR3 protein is CASSTTDRGIGGYTF. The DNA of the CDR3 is TGTGCCAGCAGCACTACGGACAGGGGAATTGGTGGCTACACCTTC.

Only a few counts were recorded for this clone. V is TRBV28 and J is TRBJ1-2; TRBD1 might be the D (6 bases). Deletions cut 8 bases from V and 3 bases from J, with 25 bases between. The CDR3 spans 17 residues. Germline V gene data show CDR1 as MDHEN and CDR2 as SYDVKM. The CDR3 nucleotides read TGTGCCAGCCTTTCCTCGGACAGCGTTAAATCCTACTATGGCTACACCTTC. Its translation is CASLSSDSVKSYYGYTF.

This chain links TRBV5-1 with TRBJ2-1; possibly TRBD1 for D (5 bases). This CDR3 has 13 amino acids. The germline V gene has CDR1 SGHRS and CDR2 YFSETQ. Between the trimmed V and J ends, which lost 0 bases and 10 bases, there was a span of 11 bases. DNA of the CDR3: TGCGCCAGCAGCTTGGATTGGGGCCAAGAGCAGTTCTTC. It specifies CASSLDWGQEQFF.

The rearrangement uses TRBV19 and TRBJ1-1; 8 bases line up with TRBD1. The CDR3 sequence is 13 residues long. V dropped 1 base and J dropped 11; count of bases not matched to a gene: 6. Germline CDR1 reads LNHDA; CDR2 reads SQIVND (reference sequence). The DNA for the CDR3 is TGTGCCAGTAGTATAGGCGACAGGGGCAAGGCTTTCTTT. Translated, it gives CASSIGDRGKAFF.

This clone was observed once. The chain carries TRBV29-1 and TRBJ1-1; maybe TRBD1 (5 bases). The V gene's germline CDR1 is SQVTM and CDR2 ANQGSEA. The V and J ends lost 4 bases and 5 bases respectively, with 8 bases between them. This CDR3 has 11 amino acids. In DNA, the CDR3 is TGCAGCGTTGTTACAGGAACTGAAGCTTTCTTT. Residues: CSVVTGTEAFF.

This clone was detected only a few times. This chain's CDR3 is CASSLNPTYEQYF. Written as DNA, the CDR3 is TGTGCCAGCAGCTTAAATCCAACCTACGAGCAGTACTTC. The rearrangement joins TRBV7-3 to TRBJ2-7, with unresolved D. Trimming removed 1 base at V and 2 bases at J, with 6 bases between. Germline loops: CDR1 SGHTA, CDR2 FQGTGA. The CDR3 consists of 13 residues.

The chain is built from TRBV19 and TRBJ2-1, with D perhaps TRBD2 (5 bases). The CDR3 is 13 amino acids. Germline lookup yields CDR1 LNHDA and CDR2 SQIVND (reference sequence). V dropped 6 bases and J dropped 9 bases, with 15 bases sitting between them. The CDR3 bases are TGTGCCAGTAGCTTTACTAGGACGGGTGAGCAGTTCTTC. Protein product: CASSFTRTGEQFF.

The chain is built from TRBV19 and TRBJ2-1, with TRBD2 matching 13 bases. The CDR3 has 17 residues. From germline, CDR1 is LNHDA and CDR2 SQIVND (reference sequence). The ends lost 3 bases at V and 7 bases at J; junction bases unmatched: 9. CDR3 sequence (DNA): TGTGCCAGTAGTATCTTCTGGACTAGCGGGAGACGAAATGAGCAGTTCTTC. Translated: CASSIFWTSGRRNEQFF.